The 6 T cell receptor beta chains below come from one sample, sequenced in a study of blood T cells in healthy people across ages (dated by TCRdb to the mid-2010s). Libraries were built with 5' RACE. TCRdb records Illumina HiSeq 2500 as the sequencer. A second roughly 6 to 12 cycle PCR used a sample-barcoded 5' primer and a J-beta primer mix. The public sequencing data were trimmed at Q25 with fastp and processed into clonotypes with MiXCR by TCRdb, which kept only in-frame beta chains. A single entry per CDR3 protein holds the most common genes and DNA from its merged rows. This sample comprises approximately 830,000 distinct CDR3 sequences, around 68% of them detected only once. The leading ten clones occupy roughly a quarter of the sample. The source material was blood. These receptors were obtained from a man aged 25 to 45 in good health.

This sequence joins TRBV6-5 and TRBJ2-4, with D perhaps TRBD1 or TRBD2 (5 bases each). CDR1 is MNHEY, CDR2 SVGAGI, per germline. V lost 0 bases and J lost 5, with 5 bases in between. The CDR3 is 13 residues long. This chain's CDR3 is CASSYSGENIQYF. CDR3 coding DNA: TGTGCCAGCAGTTACTCGGGGGAAAACATTCAGTACTTC.

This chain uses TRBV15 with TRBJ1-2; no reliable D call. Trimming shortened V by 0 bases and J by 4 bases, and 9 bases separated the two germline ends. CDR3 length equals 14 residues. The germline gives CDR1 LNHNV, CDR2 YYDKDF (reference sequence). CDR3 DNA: TGTGCCACCAGCAGAGAAGAAGGGTCCTATGGCTACACCTTC. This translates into CATSREEGSYGYTF.

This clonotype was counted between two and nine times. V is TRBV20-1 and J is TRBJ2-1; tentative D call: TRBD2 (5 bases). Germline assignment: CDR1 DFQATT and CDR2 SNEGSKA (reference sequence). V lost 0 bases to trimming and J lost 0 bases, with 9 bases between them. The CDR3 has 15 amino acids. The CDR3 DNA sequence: TGCAGTGCTAGAGATACGGGGTCCTCCTACAATGAGCAGTTCTTC. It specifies CSARDTGSSYNEQFF.

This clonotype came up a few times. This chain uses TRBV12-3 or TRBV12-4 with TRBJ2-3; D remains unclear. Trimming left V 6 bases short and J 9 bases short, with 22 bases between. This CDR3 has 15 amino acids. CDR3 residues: CASSLTVPSIGTQYF. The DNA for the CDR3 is TGTGCCAGCAGCCTAACGGTACCGAGCATAGGGACGCAGTATTTT.

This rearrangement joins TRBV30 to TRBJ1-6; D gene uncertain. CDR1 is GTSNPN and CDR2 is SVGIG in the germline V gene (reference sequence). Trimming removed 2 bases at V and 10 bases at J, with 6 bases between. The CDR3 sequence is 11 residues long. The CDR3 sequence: CAWSWRSPLHF. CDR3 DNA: TGTGCCTGGAGTTGGAGGTCACCCCTCCACTTT.

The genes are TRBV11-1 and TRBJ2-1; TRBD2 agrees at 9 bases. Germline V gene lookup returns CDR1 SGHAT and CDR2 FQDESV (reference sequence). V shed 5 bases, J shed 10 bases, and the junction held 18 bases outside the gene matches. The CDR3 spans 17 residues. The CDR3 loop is CASSLGRGTSLVREQFF. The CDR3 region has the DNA TGTGCCAGCAGCCTAGGAAGGGGGACTAGCCTTGTGCGGGAGCAGTTCTTC.